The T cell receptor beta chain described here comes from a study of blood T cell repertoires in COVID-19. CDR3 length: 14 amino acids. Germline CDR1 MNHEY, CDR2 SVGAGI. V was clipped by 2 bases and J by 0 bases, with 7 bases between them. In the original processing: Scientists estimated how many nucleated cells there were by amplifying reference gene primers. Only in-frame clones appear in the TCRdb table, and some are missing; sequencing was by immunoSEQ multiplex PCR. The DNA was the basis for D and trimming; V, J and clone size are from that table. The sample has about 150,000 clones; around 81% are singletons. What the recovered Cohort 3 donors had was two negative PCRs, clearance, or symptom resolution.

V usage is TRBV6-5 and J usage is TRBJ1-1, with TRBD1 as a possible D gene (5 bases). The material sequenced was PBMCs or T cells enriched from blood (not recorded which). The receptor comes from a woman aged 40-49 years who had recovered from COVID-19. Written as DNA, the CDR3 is TGTGCCAGCAGTTACAAAGGGGTGAACACTGAAGCTTTCTTT. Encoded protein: CASSYKGVNTEAFF.